These T cell receptor beta chains were read from a single sample in a study of shared clonotypes between healthy human individuals. Repertoires were generated with immunoSEQ multiplex PCR, while TCRdb's copy carries only in-frame clones and drops some. Counted here are millions of clones, about 92% occurring once; the ten biggest clones make up more than 1.5%. Sequencing was performed on naive CD8+ T cells from PBMCs. The receptors here all came from a man between 18 and 35 years old in good health. Some clones in this sample may be carry-over from other donors' samples. Each CDR3 is given with its conserved first and last residue. The D gene is left open where the match is weak. Where a row states a size, it is once, few, many or the class of an expanded clone; other rows omit it.

j_call v_call cdr3_length clone_size d_call cdr3_nt cdr3_aa
TRBJ2-3 TRBV5-1 18 NA NA TGCGCCAGCAGCGGTACGGCGGGCTTTGACCCTAGCACAGATACGCAGTATTTT CASSGTAGFDPSTDTQYF
TRBJ2-3 TRBV11-2 13 NA NA TGTGCCAGCAGCCCCCCATTGATAGATACGCAGTATTTT CASSPPLIDTQYF
TRBJ2-1 TRBV5-4 11 NA NA TGTGCCAGCAGCGTCTACAATGAGCAGTTCTTC CASSVYNEQFF
TRBJ2-1 TRBV7-6 18 NA TRBD2 TGTGCCAGCAGCCCTTTTTCCCCCTCGGGGGGCTCCTACAATGAGCAGTTCTTC CASSPFSPSGGSYNEQFF
TRBJ2-2 TRBV4-2 17 NA TRBD2 TGTGCCAGCAGCCAAGTGAAGGGAGCGGGAGAGGCCGGGGAGCTGTTTTTT CASSQVKGAGEAGELFF
TRBJ2-7 TRBV10-3 14 once TRBD1 TGTGCCATCAGAGCGACAGGGGGCTTCTACGAGCAGTACTTC CAIRATGGFYEQYF
TRBJ2-1 TRBV9 20 NA TRBD1 TGTGCCAGCAGCCCTCGGGACAGGGGGCTTATGACCTCTTCCTACAATGAGCAGTTCTTC CASSPRDRGLMTSSYNEQFF
TRBJ1-1 TRBV19 17 few TRBD1 TGTGCCAGTAGTAACCATCCACAGGGGGCCGTTGTCCCTGAAGCTTTCTTT CASSNHPQGAVVPEAFF
TRBJ2-4 TRBV9 16 NA NA TGTGCCAGCAGCGTAGGCGGTAGCGGAGCCAAAAACATTCAGTACTTC CASSVGGSGAKNIQYF
TRBJ2-7 TRBV9 12 NA NA TGTGCCAGCAGCGTAAATTGGGGACAGCAGTACTTC CASSVNWGQQYF
TRBJ2-2 TRBV10-3 16 few NA TGTGCCATCAGACAGACAGGAGCTCTGAACACCGGGGAGCTGTTTTTT CAIRQTGALNTGELFF
TRBJ2-7 TRBV6-1 16 NA NA TGTGCCAGCAGTGACAGGCCGACGACTCAAAGATTCGAGCAGTACTTC CASSDRPTTQRFEQYF
TRBJ1-2 TRBV11-2 16 NA TRBD1 TGTGCCAGCAGCTTCGGACCGGGACAGGGTTATTTTGGCTACACCTTC CASSFGPGQGYFGYTF
TRBJ2-1 TRBV27 16 NA TRBD2 TGTGCCAGCAGTTTAATAGCGGGAGAATGGAGTAATGAGCAGTTCTTC CASSLIAGEWSNEQFF
TRBJ2-7 TRBV5-1 14 NA TRBD2 TGCGCCAGCAGCAGGGGACTAGCGGGAGACGAGCAGTACTTC CASSRGLAGDEQYF
TRBJ2-7 TRBV6-1 14 NA TRBD1 TGTGCCAGCAGACCGGGACAGGGTCACTACGAGCAGTACTTC CASRPGQGHYEQYF
TRBJ1-4 TRBV19 16 NA NA TGTGCCAGTAGTATAGATAGTGGACGCAGTAATGAAAAACTGTTTTTT CASSIDSGRSNEKLFF
TRBJ2-7 TRBV27 15 NA TRBD2 TGTGCCAGCAGACCCGGACTAGCGGGAAACTACGAGCAGTACTTC CASRPGLAGNYEQYF
TRBJ1-2 TRBV4-1 13 NA NA TGCGCCAGCAGCTTCGTCAGGGACAATGGCTACACCTTC CASSFVRDNGYTF
TRBJ2-2 TRBV21-1 17 NA NA TGTGCCAGCAGCAAAGTGGCGACTAGCGTATACACCGGGGAGCTGTTTTTT CASSKVATSVYTGELFF
TRBJ2-7 TRBV30 14 NA NA TGTGCCTGGAGCGCCCGGGACGCGAAATACGAGCAGTACTTC CAWSARDAKYEQYF
TRBJ2-7 TRBV7-9 15 NA TRBD2 TGTGCCAGCAGCGGACTAGCGGGAGGGCCCTACGAGCAGTACTTC CASSGLAGGPYEQYF
TRBJ2-2 TRBV28 15 NA NA TGTGCCACCGAAGAAAATGGTCGGGGTACCGGGGAGCTGTTTTTT CATEENGRGTGELFF
TRBJ2-7 TRBV14 15 NA NA TGTGCCAGCAGCCAAGATGGCGGTGCCCGGTTCGAGCAGTACTTC CASSQDGGARFEQYF
TRBJ2-7 TRBV6-5 14 NA NA TGTGCCAGCAGTTCGACGGTAAGCTCCTACGAGCAGTACTTC CASSSTVSSYEQYF
TRBJ2-1 TRBV7-3 16 NA TRBD2 TGTGCCAGCAGCCCGGGGACTAGCGGCTCCTACAATGAGCAGTTCTTC CASSPGTSGSYNEQFF
TRBJ2-7 TRBV29-1 16 once NA TGCAGCGTTGCGGGGGCCTCGGGGGCGAGGTCCTACGAGCAGTACTTC CSVAGASGARSYEQYF
TRBJ2-3 TRBV5-1 15 NA NA TGCGCCAGCAGCTTTAGGGCAGGGGACGCAGATACGCAGTATTTT CASSFRAGDADTQYF
TRBJ1-1 TRBV19 13 NA NA TGTGCCAGCCTAGGGGACCTGAACACTGAAGCTTTCTTT CASLGDLNTEAFF
TRBJ1-2 TRBV6-5 13 NA NA TGTGCCAGCAGTTACTCCAGGGGAGTTGGCTACACCTTC CASSYSRGVGYTF
TRBJ1-1 TRBV18 15 NA NA TGTGCCAGCTCACCTGGTGGCTCCTCCAAAATTGAAGCTTTCTTT CASSPGGSSKIEAFF
TRBJ1-2 TRBV7-9 16 NA TRBD1 TGTGCCAGCAGCGCCTCTCTCTCGACAGGGGGCTATGGCTACACCTTC CASSASLSTGGYGYTF
TRBJ2-7 TRBV29-1 11 NA TRBD1 TGCAGCGCGACAGGGCCCTACGAGCAGTACTTC CSATGPYEQYF
TRBJ2-7 TRBV4-1 16 NA TRBD2 TGCGCCAGCAGCCACAGGCTAGCGGGAGCCAGCTACGAGCAGTACTTC CASSHRLAGASYEQYF
TRBJ2-2 TRBV7-9 18 NA TRBD2 TGTGCCAGCAGCTTAGGATCTAGCGGGTGGGATTACACCGGGGAGCTGTTTTTT CASSLGSSGWDYTGELFF
TRBJ2-1 TRBV28 15 NA NA TGTGCCAGCAGTAACCGGGACGGGGTTGATGATGAGCAGTTCTTC CASSNRDGVDDEQFF
TRBJ2-7 TRBV6-5 15 NA NA TGTGCCAGCAGGCCCCGTAGCGGACTACTGTACGAGCAGTACTTC CASRPRSGLLYEQYF
TRBJ2-1 TRBV6-5 11 NA NA TGTGCCAGCAGTTACCGAAGCGAGCAGTTCTTC CASSYRSEQFF
TRBJ1-2 TRBV9 14 NA NA TGTGCCAGCAGCCCTACGGGGAAGCTCTATGGCTACACCTTC CASSPTGKLYGYTF
TRBJ2-7 TRBV29-1 13 NA NA TGCAGCGTTGAAACCCACAACTCCTACGAGCAGTACTTC CSVETHNSYEQYF
TRBJ1-1 TRBV28 16 NA NA TGTGCCAGCAGTTCCCGGTACAGGGCGTCGCGGGCTGAAGCTTTCTTT CASSSRYRASRAEAFF
TRBJ2-2 TRBV27 20 NA TRBD2 TGTGCCAGCAGTTCGTTCGTGGGACTAGCGGACTACGCGAACACCGGGGAGCTGTTTTTT CASSSFVGLADYANTGELFF